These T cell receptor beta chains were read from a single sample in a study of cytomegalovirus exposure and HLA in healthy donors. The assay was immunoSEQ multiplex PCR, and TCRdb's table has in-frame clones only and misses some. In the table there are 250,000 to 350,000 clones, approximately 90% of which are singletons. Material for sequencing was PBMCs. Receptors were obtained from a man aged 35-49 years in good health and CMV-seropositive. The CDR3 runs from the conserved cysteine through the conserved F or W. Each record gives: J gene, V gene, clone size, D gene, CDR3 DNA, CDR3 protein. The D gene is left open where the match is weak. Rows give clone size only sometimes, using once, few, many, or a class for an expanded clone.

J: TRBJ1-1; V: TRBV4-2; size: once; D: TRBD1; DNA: TGTGCCAGCAGCCAAGCCCCACAGGGGGCGGGCACTGAAGCTTTCTTT; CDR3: CASSQAPQGAGTEAFF
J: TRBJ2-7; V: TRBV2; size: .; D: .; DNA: TGTGCCAGCAGCCCGCCGGGGGTTGAGTACGAGCAGTACTTC; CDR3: CASSPPGVEYEQYF
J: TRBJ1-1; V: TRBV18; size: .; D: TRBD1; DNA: TGTGCCAGCTCACTCCGGGACAGTCGGTCTGAAGCTTTCTTT; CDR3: CASSLRDSRSEAFF
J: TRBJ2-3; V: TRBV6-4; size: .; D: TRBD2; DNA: TGTGGCGATGGAGGGAGGGCTGCTAGCACAGATACGCAGTATTTT; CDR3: CGDGGRAASTDTQYF
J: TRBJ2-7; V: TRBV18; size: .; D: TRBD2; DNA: TGTGCCAGTCACTCGGCTAGCGGGAGCTACGAGCAGTACTTC; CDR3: CASHSASGSYEQYF
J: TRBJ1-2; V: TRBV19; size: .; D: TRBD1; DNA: TGTGCCAGTAGTCCGAACAGGGGAAAGAACTATGGCTACACCTTC; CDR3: CASSPNRGKNYGYTF
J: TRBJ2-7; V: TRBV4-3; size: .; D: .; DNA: TGCGCCAGCAGCCAAGACGCGGGACAGTCCTACGAGCAGTACTTC; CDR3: CASSQDAGQSYEQYF
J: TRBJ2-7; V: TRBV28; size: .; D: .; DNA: TGTGCCAGCACCCAGTGGGGCGGTTGGGGCGAGCAGTACTTC; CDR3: CASTQWGGWGEQYF
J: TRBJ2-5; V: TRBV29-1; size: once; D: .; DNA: TGCAGCGTTGAGGACCCCCAGGGGACCCAGTACTTC; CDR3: CSVEDPQGTQYF
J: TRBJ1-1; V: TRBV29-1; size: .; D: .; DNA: TGCAGCGTTGAATCGCGTTTCGGGGGCACTGAAGCTTTCTTT; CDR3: CSVESRFGGTEAFF
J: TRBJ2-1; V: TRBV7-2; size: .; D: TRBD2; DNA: TGTGCCAGCAACCCCGGACTAGCGGGATACAATGAGCAGTTCTTC; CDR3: CASNPGLAGYNEQFF
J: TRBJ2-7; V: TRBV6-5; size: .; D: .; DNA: TGTGCCAGCAGCGACGGACTAACCTACGAGCAGTACTTC; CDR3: CASSDGLTYEQYF
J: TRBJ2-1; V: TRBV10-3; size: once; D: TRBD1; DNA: TGTGCCAGTCAGGGGGCAGGGGGGTCCTACAATGAGCAGTTCTTC; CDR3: CASQGAGGSYNEQFF
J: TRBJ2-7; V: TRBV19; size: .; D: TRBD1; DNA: TGTGCCAGTAGTATACAGGGACAGTCTCGCGAGCAGTACTTC; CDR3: CASSIQGQSREQYF
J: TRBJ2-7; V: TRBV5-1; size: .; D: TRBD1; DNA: TGCGCCAGCAGCTTGTCGACAGGGCCCTCCTACGAGCAGTACTTC; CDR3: CASSLSTGPSYEQYF
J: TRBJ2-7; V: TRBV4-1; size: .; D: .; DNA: TGCGCCAGCAGCCAAAGTCATCGTGACAGGTGGTACGAGCAGTACTTC; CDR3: CASSQSHRDRWYEQYF
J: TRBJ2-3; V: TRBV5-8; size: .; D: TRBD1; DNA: TGTGCCAGCAGCTTGTATACGTCAGGGGGCTCGGGAGATACGCAGTATTTT; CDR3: CASSLYTSGGSGDTQYF
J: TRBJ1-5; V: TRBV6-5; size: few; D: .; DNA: TGTGCCAGCAGTAGAGACAGGAGCAATCAGCCCCAGCATTTT; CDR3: CASSRDRSNQPQHF
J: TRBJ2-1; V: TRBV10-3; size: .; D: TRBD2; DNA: TGTGCCATCAGAGACCTAGCGGGAGGGCCGAATGAGCAGTTCTTC; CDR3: CAIRDLAGGPNEQFF
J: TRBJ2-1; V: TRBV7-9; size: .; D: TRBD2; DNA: TGTGCCAGCAGCTTAGGACTAGCGGGTTTCAATGAGCAGTTCTTC; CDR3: CASSLGLAGFNEQFF
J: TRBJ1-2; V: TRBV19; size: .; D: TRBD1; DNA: TGTGCCAGTAGCGACCGCAGAAAATCGGACAGGGCAAACTATGGCTACACCTTC; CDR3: CASSDRRKSDRANYGYTF
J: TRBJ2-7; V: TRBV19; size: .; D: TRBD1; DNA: TGTGCCAGTGAGGACAGGGTGGGAGCCCACGAGCAGTACTTC; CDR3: CASEDRVGAHEQYF
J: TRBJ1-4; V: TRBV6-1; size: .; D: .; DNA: TGTGCCACCCTGGAGGCCTCGAATGAAAAACTGTTTTTT; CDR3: CATLEASNEKLFF
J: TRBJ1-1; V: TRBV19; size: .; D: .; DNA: TGTGCCAGTAGTATACGAGGGTACACTGAAGCTTTCTTT; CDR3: CASSIRGYTEAFF
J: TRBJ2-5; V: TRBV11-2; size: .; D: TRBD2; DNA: TGTGCCAGCAGTCCGTCCAGCGGGAGAGAGACCCAGTACTTC; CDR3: CASSPSSGRETQYF
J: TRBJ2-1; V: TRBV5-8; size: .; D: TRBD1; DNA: TGTGCCAGCAGCCCCGACAGGGGGCGATACAATGAGCAGTTCTTC; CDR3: CASSPDRGRYNEQFF
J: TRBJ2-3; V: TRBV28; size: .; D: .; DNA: TGTGCCAGCGGCCGGGACTCCACAGATACGCAGTATTTT; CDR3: CASGRDSTDTQYF
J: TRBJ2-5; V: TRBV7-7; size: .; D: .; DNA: TGTGCTAGCAGCTTGGGGGGTCCATGGGAGACCCAGTACTTC; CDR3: CASSLGGPWETQYF
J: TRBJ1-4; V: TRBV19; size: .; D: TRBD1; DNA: TGTGCCAGTCGAGGGGCTAGTGTGACAGGGGATGAAAAACTGTTTTTT; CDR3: CASRGASVTGDEKLFF
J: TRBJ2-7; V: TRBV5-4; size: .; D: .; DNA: TGTGCCAGCAGCTTTCCAGGGTTATCCTACGAGCAGTACTTC; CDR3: CASSFPGLSYEQYF
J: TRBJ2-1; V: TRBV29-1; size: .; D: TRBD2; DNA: TGCAGCGTTGAATCTAGCGGTGGACGTGACAATGAGCAGTTCTTC; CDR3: CSVESSGGRDNEQFF
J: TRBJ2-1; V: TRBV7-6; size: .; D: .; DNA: TGTGCCAGCAGCTTAAGGAGTAGGAAGAGACTGACCTACAATGAGCAGTTCTTC; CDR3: CASSLRSRKRLTYNEQFF
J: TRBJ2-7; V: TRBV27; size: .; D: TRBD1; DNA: TGTGCCAGCAGCCGGACAGGGACCTACGAGCAGTACTTC; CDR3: CASSRTGTYEQYF
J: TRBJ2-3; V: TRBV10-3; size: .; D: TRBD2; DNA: TGTGCCATCAGTGACCCGAGCGGGAGGGCCAGGGATACGCAGTATTTT; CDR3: CAISDPSGRARDTQYF
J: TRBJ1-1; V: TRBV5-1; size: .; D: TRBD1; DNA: TGCGCCAGCAAGATTGGACAGGCCAGAATCGCTTTCTTT; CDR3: CASKIGQARIAFF
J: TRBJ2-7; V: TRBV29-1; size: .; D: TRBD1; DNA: TGCAGCGTTGAAGGACAGGGAACCTACGAGCAGTACTTC; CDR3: CSVEGQGTYEQYF
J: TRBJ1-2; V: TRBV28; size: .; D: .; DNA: TGTGCCAGCAGTTCCCCAGGGGTCTATGGCTACACCTTC; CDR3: CASSSPGVYGYTF
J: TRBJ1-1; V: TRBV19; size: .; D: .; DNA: TGTGCCAGTAGTATGCGGGGTTTGAACACTGAAGCTTTCTTT; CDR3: CASSMRGLNTEAFF
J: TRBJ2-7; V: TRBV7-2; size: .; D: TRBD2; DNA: TGTGCCAGCAGCTTTTCTAGCGGGAGTGGGGACGAGCAGTACTTC; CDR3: CASSFSSGSGDEQYF
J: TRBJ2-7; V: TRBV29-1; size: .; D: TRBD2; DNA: TGCAGCGTTGGAGGAGCAAGGGCTAGCGGGAGTTTTAGCGAGCAGTACTTC; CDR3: CSVGGARASGSFSEQYF
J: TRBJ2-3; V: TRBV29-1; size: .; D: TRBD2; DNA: TGCAGCGCCCAAAGGCTAGCGGGAGTCGATGCAGATACGCAGTATTTT; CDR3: CSAQRLAGVDADTQYF
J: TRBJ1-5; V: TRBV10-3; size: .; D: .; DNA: TGTGCCATCAGTGAAACAGGGTCACAGCCCCAGCATTTT; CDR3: CAISETGSQPQHF
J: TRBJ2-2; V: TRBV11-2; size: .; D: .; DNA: TGTGCCAGCAGCGCGTCCGGGGTCGGGGAGCTGTTTTTT; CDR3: CASSASGVGELFF
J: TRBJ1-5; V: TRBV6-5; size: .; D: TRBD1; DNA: TGTGCCAGCAGTTACAGGGGGCGGGGTCAGCCCCAGCATTTT; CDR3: CASSYRGRGQPQHF
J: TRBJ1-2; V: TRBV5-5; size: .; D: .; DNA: TGTGCCAGCAGTAGGACCGAAGGGCGGGAGGGCGGCCACACCTTC; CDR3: CASSRTEGREGGHTF
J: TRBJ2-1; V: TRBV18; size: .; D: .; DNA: TGTGCCAGCTCAACCGAGTCGGGGATGGGTGAGCAGTTCTTC; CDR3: CASSTESGMGEQFF
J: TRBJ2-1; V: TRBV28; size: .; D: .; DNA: TGTGCCAGCAGGGACTCGCTCAACTTACCTTACAATGAGCAGTTCTTC; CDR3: CASRDSLNLPYNEQFF
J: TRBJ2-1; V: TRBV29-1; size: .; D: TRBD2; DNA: TGCAGCGTCTTGGGCTCGGGACTAGCGGAGATGGACTCCTCCTACAATGAGCAGTTCTTC; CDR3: CSVLGSGLAEMDSSYNEQFF